This TCR beta chain emerged from a study of T-cell reconstitution after alpha-beta-depleted transplantation in children (TCRdb year 2016). Background on the whole study: The study quantitatively tracked T-cell immune reconstitution after TCRalphabeta/CD19-depleted allogeneic hematopoietic cell transplantation in children using TCR repertoire profiling.

V and J are truncated by 2 bases and 4 bases respectively, leaving an intervening sequence of 11 bases. CDR1 and CDR2, per the germline V gene (reference sequence), are WNHNN and SYGVQD. The CDR3 holds 15 amino acids from the cysteine to the phenylalanine. The sequence is cut down to CDR3 DNA, 45 bases in frame from base 1. To note about this clonotype: It has no known antigen specificity. The record has no base qualities; no much larger clone is one base away.

Receptor libraries were prepared by PCR. TCRdb shows the sequencer as Illumina HiSeq 2500. TCR library preparation used molecular barcoding, with unique molecular identifiers applied to normalize quantification of the TCRbeta repertoire. Clones were called with MiXCR by TCRdb after fastp trimmed the public reads at Q25, and only in-frame beta chains were retained. Every entry covers one CDR3 protein and lists the most common genes and DNA from its rows. For this sample there are hundreds of thousands of distinct CDR3 sequences; around 16% appear just once. The top ten constitute 1.1% of the sample. The sequence was collected from a human donor who donated a stem cell graft to a child with acute myeloid leukemia. The rearranged segments are TRBV10-1 and TRBJ2-2; the D gene is possibly TRBD2, with 6 bases matching. The source material was PBMCs from the stem cell graft donor, sampled from the stem cell graft. In nucleotides, the sequence is TGCGCCAGCAGTGAGGGAGGGATCGGCACCGGGGAGCTGTTTTTT. It is translated as CASSEGGIGTGELFF.